This TCR beta chain was sequenced during a study of tumor-infiltrating lymphocytes in primary liver carcinoma. Study at large: Participating patients were men and women between 30 and 69 years old. Findings and caveats of the study: Unsorted bulk sampling ruled out any CD4+ versus CD8+ repertoire comparison.

This clonotype was seen only once. The antigen remains undetermined. The germline gene is not matched at one end of the junction; a read error may be the cause. TCR beta cDNA was prepared out of approximately 500 ng total RNA by means of a constant-region primer. What produced the TCR beta libraries was three nested multiplex PCR rounds using slightly modified ARM-PCR. The first two PCR rounds used TRBV1-TRBV30 forward primers with a C-beta reverse primer, approximately 11 cycles each. TCRdb called the multiplex PCR reads again in MiXCR, with one record for every CDR3 protein. The data contain about 310,000 distinct CDR3 sequences, 50% to 75% of them singletons. In addition to blood RNA drawn from unsorted whole blood, germline DNA was extracted. This CDR3 comprises 15 residues. Per the germline V gene, CDR1 is MNHEY and CDR2 is SVGAGI.

The clonotype comes from a woman in her thirties with primary liver carcinoma and hepatitis B virus infection. The gene calls are TRBV6-5 and TRBJ2-1, with TRBD1 identical over 9 bases. The sequenced material came from peripheral blood. CDR3 sequence: CVSRMTGGVYNEQFF. CDR3 sequence (DNA): TGTGTCAGCAGAATGACAGGGGGTGTCTACAATGAGCAGTTCTTC.